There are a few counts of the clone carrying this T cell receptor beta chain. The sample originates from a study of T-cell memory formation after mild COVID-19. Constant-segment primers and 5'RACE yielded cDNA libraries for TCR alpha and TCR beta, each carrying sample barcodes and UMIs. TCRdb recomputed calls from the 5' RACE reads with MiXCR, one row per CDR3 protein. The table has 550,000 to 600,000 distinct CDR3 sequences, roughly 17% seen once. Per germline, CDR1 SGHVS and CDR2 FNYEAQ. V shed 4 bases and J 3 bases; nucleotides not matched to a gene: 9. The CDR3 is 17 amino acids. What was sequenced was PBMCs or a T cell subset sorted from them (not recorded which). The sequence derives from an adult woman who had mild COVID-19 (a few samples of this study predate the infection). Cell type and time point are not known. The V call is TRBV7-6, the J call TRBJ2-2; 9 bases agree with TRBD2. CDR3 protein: CASSYASGGLYTGELFF. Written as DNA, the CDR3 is TGTGCCAGCAGCTACGCAAGCGGGGGGCTCTACACCGGGGAGCTGTTTTTT.